Listed below are T cell receptor beta chains from one sample, sequenced in a study of blood T cell repertoires in COVID-19. The repertoire was sequenced with immunoSEQ multiplex PCR; TCRdb's copy has only in-frame clones and lacks some. The table has approximately 170,000 clones, 85% to 90% seen once. The sample consisted of peripheral blood. Source of these receptors: a woman of 80 years or more in a cohort sampled during active or convalescent COVID-19. CDR3s leave out the opening cysteine and the closing phenylalanine or tryptophan.

v_call: TRBV28; cdr3_aa: ASSLSGGLWGKKADTQY
v_call: TRBV28; cdr3_aa: ASRPGGHEQF
v_call: TRBV27; cdr3_aa: ASRFTRDMWSGANVLT
v_call: TRBV5-1; cdr3_aa: ASSLDRVGDGYT
v_call: TRBV6-6; cdr3_aa: ASSLEPYEQY
v_call: TRBV7-9; cdr3_aa: ASSWGEGKEAF
v_call: TRBV4-3; cdr3_aa: ASSQETSGGYNEQF
v_call: TRBV19; cdr3_aa: ASSISTGGYGYT
v_call: TRBV7-9; cdr3_aa: ASSLDLAMADTQY
v_call: TRBV3-1/TRBV3-2; cdr3_aa: ASSQGSRTGFLQGEKLF
v_call: TRBV6-5; cdr3_aa: ASSRDSGYGYT
v_call: TRBV11-2; cdr3_aa: ASSPSGANVLT
v_call: TRBV18; cdr3_aa: ASSPGTPGRTEAF
v_call: TRBV28; cdr3_aa: ASSGTSGLASTDTQY
v_call: TRBV6-5; cdr3_aa: ATRLSGLSTDTQY
v_call: TRBV5-5; cdr3_aa: ASSFQQGVRYGYT
v_call: TRBV25-1; cdr3_aa: ASSESSGRAVFEQF
v_call: TRBV5-4; cdr3_aa: ASSGSSGNYGYT
v_call: TRBV7-2; cdr3_aa: ASSSQPQETQY
v_call: TRBV6-5; cdr3_aa: ASGQEHSPLH
v_call: TRBV27; cdr3_aa: ASSLNRENEQF
v_call: TRBV10-3; cdr3_aa: AIRSSGSTDTQY
v_call: TRBV11-3; cdr3_aa: ASRGQGHNSPLH
v_call: TRBV19; cdr3_aa: ASSITSENQPQH
v_call: TRBV6-1; cdr3_aa: ASSEQDRDTDTQY
v_call: TRBV19; cdr3_aa: ASSPRLGPLETQY
v_call: TRBV11-3; cdr3_aa: ASSLPGETGELF
v_call: TRBV6-5; cdr3_aa: ASSFYLRGSYNEQF
v_call: TRBV27; cdr3_aa: ASRQGHSGNTIY
v_call: TRBV5-1; cdr3_aa: ASSLTYGLAGGLGTDTQY
v_call: TRBV10-3; cdr3_aa: AIRRQGINTEAF
v_call: TRBV29-1; cdr3_aa: SVGRGTGTNEKLF
v_call: TRBV5-1; cdr3_aa: ASSLEINYGYT
v_call: TRBV5-1; cdr3_aa: ASSFSGGDTDTQY
v_call: TRBV4-3; cdr3_aa: ASSHTETGTYGYT
v_call: TRBV2; cdr3_aa: ANPAPQNYGYT
v_call: TRBV9; cdr3_aa: ASSARRGQSTSNEKLF
v_call: TRBV20-1; cdr3_aa: SPYARNEQF
v_call: TRBV24-1; cdr3_aa: ATSDAAGKLF
v_call: TRBV19; cdr3_aa: ASSSSDRGRHLYTQY
v_call: TRBV4-1; cdr3_aa: ASSHPGQEKLF